This is a list of T cell receptor beta chains from one sample in a study of T-cell reconstitution after alpha-beta-depleted transplantation in children. TCRdb independently ran MiXCR on the PCR reads; one entry per CDR3 protein. The data show 750,000 to 950,000 distinct CDR3 sequences, with about 16% seen just once and approximately 5% held by the top ten. This material consisted of PBMCs, mostly from graft donor cells, taken 360 days after TCRalphabeta/CD19-depleted stem cell transplant. These receptors came from a male patient younger than 18 who had a stem cell transplant for acute lymphoblastic leukemia, so the T cells may come from the graft donor. Each CDR3 is given with its conserved first and last residue. A D gene is named only where the DNA matches it firmly. Not every row has a clone size; where given, it reads once, few, many or a size class.

j_gene | d_gene | abundance | v_gene | CDR3nt | CDR3aa
TRBJ1-1 | NA | few | TRBV12-3/TRBV12-4 | TGTGCCAGCAGTTTTAGGGTACTACCGGAAGCTTTCTTT | CASSFRVLPEAFF
TRBJ2-4 | NA | few | TRBV19 | TGTGCCAGTAGTTCTCACAGGGTGGAAGCCAAAAACATTCAGTACTTC | CASSSHRVEAKNIQYF
TRBJ2-3 | TRBD2 | NA | TRBV11-3 | TGTGCCAGCAGCGCGGGACTAGCGGGAGGCGCGGATACGCAGTATTTT | CASSAGLAGGADTQYF
TRBJ2-3 | NA | few | TRBV10-1 | TGCGCCAGCAGTGAACCGGGAGATACGCAGTATTTT | CASSEPGDTQYF
TRBJ2-1 | NA | NA | TRBV11-2 | TGTGCCAGCAGCTTTGTTATGGTCCTCTACAATGAGCAGTTCTTC | CASSFVMVLYNEQFF
TRBJ2-7 | NA | NA | TRBV27 | TGTGCCAGCAGTTTCTTCGGCCGCTTCTACGAGCAGTACTTC | CASSFFGRFYEQYF
TRBJ2-7 | TRBD2 | few | TRBV7-9 | TGTGCCAGCAGCTACTCGGGAGGGCCCTCCTACGAGCAGTACTTC | CASSYSGGPSYEQYF
TRBJ1-1 | NA | NA | TRBV5-6 | TGTGCCAGCAGCTTGTGGCGCGCCCTCGCCCCCGAAGCTTTCTTT | CASSLWRALAPEAFF
TRBJ2-1 | TRBD2 | NA | TRBV12-3/TRBV12-4 | TGTGCCAGCAGACCCGTGGCGGGAGGGCCCTTCGAGCAGTTCTTC | CASRPVAGGPFEQFF
TRBJ2-7 | NA | NA | TRBV9 | TGTGCCAGTGGGCCGCAGGGTCGGGAGCAGTACTTC | CASGPQGREQYF
TRBJ2-3 | TRBD1 | few | TRBV5-1 | TGCGCCAGCAGCTTTCCGACAGGGCCATACACAGATACGCAGTATTTT | CASSFPTGPYTDTQYF
TRBJ2-7 | NA | NA | TRBV9 | TGTGCCAGCAGCCCGGGACCTCCGGAGGGCGAGCAGTACTTC | CASSPGPPEGEQYF
TRBJ2-1 | NA | NA | TRBV14 | TGTGCCAGCAGCCATCACTTATCCCATAGCGGTAATGAGCAGTTCTTC | CASSHHLSHSGNEQFF
TRBJ2-3 | NA | NA | TRBV20-1 | TGCAGTGCTAGAGGGGTATGGGTAACTAGCACAGATACGCAGTATTTT | CSARGVWVTSTDTQYF
TRBJ2-1 | TRBD2 | few | TRBV7-9 | TGTGCCAGCATCAGGCTAGCGGGCTACAATGAGCAGTTCTTC | CASIRLAGYNEQFF
TRBJ1-1 | NA | NA | TRBV29-1 | TGCAGCGTCGCACGGGGGAACACTGAAGCTTTCTTT | CSVARGNTEAFF
TRBJ1-1 | NA | few | TRBV15 | TGTGCCACCAGCAGATACCCGATTCCAGGCGCTTTCTTT | CATSRYPIPGAFF
TRBJ2-2 | TRBD1 | once | TRBV5-1 | TGCGCCAGCAGCTTGGTTGGACAGGGGTCCGGGGAGCTGTTTTTT | CASSLVGQGSGELFF
TRBJ2-7 | NA | few | TRBV7-9 | TGTGCCAGCAGCTTAATACAAGGAGCTAGCGAGCAGTACTTC | CASSLIQGASEQYF
TRBJ1-3 | TRBD1 | few | TRBV9 | TGTGCCAGCAGCGTCCTCGACAGGGGCTCTGGAAACACCATATATTTT | CASSVLDRGSGNTIYF
TRBJ1-5 | TRBD1 | many | TRBV12-3/TRBV12-4 | TGTGCCAGCAGCTCTATACAGGGGGTTCAGCCCCAGCATTTT | CASSSIQGVQPQHF
TRBJ2-2 | NA | few | TRBV9 | TGTGCCAGCAGCGTAGGACTAGCGAACACCGGGGAGCTGTTTTTT | CASSVGLANTGELFF
TRBJ1-4 | TRBD1 | NA | TRBV29-1 | TGCAGCGTTTCGGACAGGATTGCAACTAATGAAAAACTGTTTTTT | CSVSDRIATNEKLFF
TRBJ2-5 | NA | NA | TRBV24-1 | TGTGCCACCGGTGAGGGGCAGACCCAGTACTTC | CATGEGQTQYF
TRBJ1-1 | NA | few | TRBV5-1 | TGCGCCAGCAGCTTGGGGGGTATCGGTGAAGCTTTCTTT | CASSLGGIGEAFF
TRBJ1-1 | TRBD1 | few | TRBV7-3 | TGTGCCAGCAGCTTAAGGCCGACAGGGTCTCCCGGCACTGAAGCTTTCTTT | CASSLRPTGSPGTEAFF
TRBJ2-7 | TRBD1 | NA | TRBV4-1 | TGCGCCAGCAGCCAGGGTTCTGGGACAGGGGGCACTTCCTACGAGCAGTACTTC | CASSQGSGTGGTSYEQYF
TRBJ2-7 | TRBD2 | many | TRBV10-1 | TGCGCCAGCAGTTTTAGCGGGGACGACGAGCAGTACTTC | CASSFSGDDEQYF
TRBJ2-3 | NA | NA | TRBV5-1 | TGCGCCAGCAGCCCCCAAGGAGGGAGCACAGATACGCAGTATTTT | CASSPQGGSTDTQYF
TRBJ2-1 | NA | few | TRBV5-6 | TGTGCCAGCAGCTCGGGACAAATCTACAATGAGCAGTTCTTC | CASSSGQIYNEQFF
TRBJ2-1 | TRBD2 | few | TRBV6-1 | TGTGCCAGCAGGGCGGGACTACAACTGAATGAGCAGTTCTTC | CASRAGLQLNEQFF